Listed below are T cell receptor beta chains from one sample, sequenced in a study of blood T cell repertoires in COVID-19. Assay: immunoSEQ multiplex PCR; the TCRdb copy retains only in-frame clones and omits some. The sample shows over 600,000 clones, around 90% of them seen only once. The specimen sequenced was peripheral blood. These receptor sequences come from a young woman with acute or convalescent COVID-19. Both conserved end residues are part of each CDR3. D genes are given only for firm matches. Expanded clones are given a class, and other clones once, few, many or no size at all.

V: TRBV11-2; D: TRBD1; J: TRBJ2-1; size: NA; CDR3: CASSLDAGGTYNEQFF; DNA: TGTGCCAGCAGCTTAGATGCAGGGGGCACGTACAATGAGCAGTTCTTC
V: TRBV5-8; D: NA; J: TRBJ1-2; size: NA; CDR3: CASSLVGREGYTF; DNA: TGTGCCAGCAGCTTGGTAGGTCGGGAAGGCTACACCTTC
V: TRBV14; D: NA; J: TRBJ2-3; size: NA; CDR3: CASSQDFGQPTALTDTQYF; DNA: TGTGCCAGCAGCCAAGATTTCGGACAGCCGACAGCCCTCACAGATACGCAGTATTTT
V: TRBV3-1/TRBV3-2; D: NA; J: TRBJ1-2; size: NA; CDR3: CASSQDRSWGYTF; DNA: TGTGCCAGCAGCCAAGACAGGTCGTGGGGCTACACCTTC
V: TRBV28; D: NA; J: TRBJ1-2; size: once; CDR3: CASSSRQWGGYTF; DNA: TGTGCCAGCAGTTCCAGACAGTGGGGTGGCTACACCTTC
V: TRBV30; D: TRBD1; J: TRBJ2-7; size: NA; CDR3: CAWSNTGVYEQYF; DNA: TGTGCCTGGAGTAACACAGGGGTCTACGAGCAGTACTTC
V: TRBV4-2; D: TRBD1; J: TRBJ1-1; size: NA; CDR3: CASSPRPTGEAFF; DNA: TGTGCCAGCAGCCCCCGCCCGACAGGGGAAGCTTTCTTT
V: TRBV19; D: NA; J: TRBJ1-2; size: once; CDR3: CASNPMPGAYGYTF; DNA: TGTGCCAGTAACCCTATGCCCGGTGCCTATGGCTACACCTTC
V: TRBV4-3; D: NA; J: TRBJ2-7; size: NA; CDR3: CASSSGQSSYEQYF; DNA: TGCGCCAGCAGTTCCGGACAGAGCTCCTACGAGCAGTACTTC
V: TRBV5-6; D: TRBD1; J: TRBJ1-4; size: NA; CDR3: CASRRQGGATNEKLFF; DNA: TGTGCCAGCAGACGACAGGGGGGAGCAACTAATGAAAAACTGTTTTTT
V: TRBV5-1; D: NA; J: TRBJ1-3; size: NA; CDR3: CASSPAGPGNTIYF; DNA: TGCGCCAGCAGCCCCGCAGGGCCTGGAAACACCATATATTTT
V: TRBV30; D: TRBD1; J: TRBJ1-5; size: NA; CDR3: CAWSEQGDWYSNQPQHF; DNA: TGTGCCTGGAGTGAACAGGGGGATTGGTATAGCAATCAGCCCCAGCATTTT
V: TRBV5-1; D: TRBD2; J: TRBJ2-3; size: NA; CDR3: CASRGLAGSSTDTQYF; DNA: TGCGCCAGCAGGGGACTAGCGGGGTCTAGCACAGATACGCAGTATTTT
V: TRBV19; D: NA; J: TRBJ1-4; size: NA; CDR3: CASRGRANEKLFF; DNA: TGTGCCAGTAGGGGCAGGGCTAATGAAAAACTGTTTTTT
V: TRBV3-1/TRBV3-2; D: NA; J: TRBJ1-1; size: NA; CDR3: CASSRQGSTSEAFF; DNA: TGTGCCAGCAGTCGTCAGGGGTCCACCAGTGAAGCTTTCTTT
V: TRBV4-3; D: NA; J: TRBJ2-3; size: NA; CDR3: CASSQDLDRGGTDTQYF; DNA: TGCGCCAGCAGCCAAGATCTCGACAGGGGAGGGACAGATACGCAGTATTTT
V: TRBV4-2; D: NA; J: TRBJ1-2; size: NA; CDR3: CASSQDGLGPMINGYTF; DNA: TGTGCCAGCAGCCAAGATGGTTTGGGGCCCATGATTAATGGCTACACCTTC
V: TRBV3-1/TRBV3-2; D: NA; J: TRBJ1-2; size: NA; CDR3: CASSQDNSGHLNYGYTF; DNA: TGTGCCAGCAGCCAAGACAATTCGGGACACCTAAACTATGGCTACACCTTC
V: TRBV29-1; D: NA; J: TRBJ1-1; size: NA; CDR3: CSASYISEAFF; DNA: TGCAGCGCCTCCTATATTTCCGAAGCTTTCTTT
V: TRBV29-1; D: TRBD1; J: TRBJ1-1; size: NA; CDR3: CSVLGQVTEAFF; DNA: TGCAGCGTTCTTGGACAGGTCACTGAAGCTTTCTTT
V: TRBV29-1; D: TRBD1; J: TRBJ1-1; size: NA; CDR3: CSGKTGTFEAFF; DNA: TGCAGCGGGAAGACAGGGACTTTTGAAGCTTTCTTT
V: TRBV5-1; D: TRBD1; J: TRBJ1-3; size: NA; CDR3: CASSPDREGNTIYF; DNA: TGCGCCAGCAGCCCGGACAGGGAAGGAAACACCATATATTTT
V: TRBV9; D: NA; J: TRBJ2-3; size: NA; CDR3: CASSVLATDTQYF; DNA: TGTGCCAGCAGCGTACTAGCCACAGATACGCAGTATTTT
V: TRBV5-1; D: TRBD1; J: TRBJ2-4; size: NA; CDR3: CASSPGTGDLSKNIQYF; DNA: TGCGCCAGCAGCCCCGGGACAGGGGATTTGAGCAAAAACATTCAGTACTTC
V: TRBV6-6; D: NA; J: TRBJ1-2; size: NA; CDR3: CASSYIQSNYTF; DNA: TGTGCCAGCAGTTATATACAGTCAAACTACACCTTC
V: TRBV4-1; D: NA; J: TRBJ1-4; size: once; CDR3: CASSQVPGFVSNEKLFF; DNA: TGCGCCAGCAGCCAAGTTCCGGGGTTCGTGTCTAATGAAAAACTGTTTTTT
V: TRBV12-5; D: NA; J: TRBJ1-1; size: few; CDR3: CASLRSPGPMNTEAFF; DNA: TGTGCTAGTTTGCGATCCCCAGGGCCCATGAACACTGAAGCTTTCTTT
V: TRBV13; D: NA; J: TRBJ2-2; size: NA; CDR3: CASSLSEGSDTGELFF; DNA: TGTGCCAGCAGCTTATCGGAGGGTTCGGACACCGGGGAGCTGTTTTTT
V: TRBV7-2; D: NA; J: TRBJ1-6; size: NA; CDR3: CASSLAGLSLDSPLHF; DNA: TGTGCCAGCAGCTTGGCAGGGCTTTCGCTGGATTCACCCCTCCACTTT
V: TRBV14; D: TRBD2; J: TRBJ2-3; size: once; CDR3: CASSQVWLAGVRDGDTQYF; DNA: TGTGCCAGCAGCCAAGTGTGGCTAGCGGGGGTTCGTGATGGGGATACGCAGTATTTT
V: TRBV2; D: TRBD2; J: TRBJ2-1; size: NA; CDR3: CAGPRGLGTSGGVDYNEQFF; DNA: TGTGCCGGCCCTAGGGGACTGGGGACTAGCGGGGGAGTTGACTACAATGAGCAGTTCTTC
V: TRBV6-5; D: NA; J: TRBJ1-1; size: NA; CDR3: CASSRDFVGTEAFF; DNA: TGTGCCAGCAGTCGGGACTTTGTGGGAACTGAAGCTTTCTTT
V: TRBV27; D: TRBD1; J: TRBJ1-1; size: NA; CDR3: CASSFSRGRSYTEAFF; DNA: TGTGCCAGCAGTTTTTCCAGGGGGAGGTCGTACACTGAAGCTTTCTTT
V: TRBV19; D: NA; J: TRBJ1-1; size: once; CDR3: CASDGLRGGRAFF; DNA: TGTGCCAGTGACGGGCTCCGGGGAGGGAGAGCTTTCTTT
V: TRBV7-9; D: NA; J: TRBJ2-7; size: few; CDR3: CASSLGSYEQYF; DNA: TGTGCCAGCAGCTTAGGGAGCTACGAGCAGTACTTC
V: TRBV4-3; D: NA; J: TRBJ1-5; size: once; CDR3: CASSPGRRGEHSNQPQHF; DNA: TGCGCCAGCAGCCCTGGTAGAAGGGGCGAACATAGCAATCAGCCCCAGCATTTT
V: TRBV5-6; D: NA; J: TRBJ1-1; size: once; CDR3: CASSLAGPNTEAFF; DNA: TGTGCCAGCAGCTTAGCAGGCCCGAACACTGAAGCTTTCTTT
V: TRBV4-3; D: NA; J: TRBJ2-7; size: NA; CDR3: CASSQGLQGTYEQYF; DNA: TGCGCCAGCAGCCAAGGCCTTCAGGGTACCTACGAGCAGTACTTC
V: TRBV29-1; D: NA; J: TRBJ2-3; size: NA; CDR3: CSGSGRNTQYF; DNA: TGCAGCGGTTCAGGGAGGAATACGCAGTATTTT
V: TRBV6-5; D: NA; J: TRBJ2-1; size: once; CDR3: CASSYDRTNEQFF; DNA: TGTGCCAGCAGTTACGACAGGACCAATGAGCAGTTCTTC
V: TRBV30; D: NA; J: TRBJ2-7; size: NA; CDR3: CAWRSSGEQYF; DNA: TGTGCCTGGAGGTCCTCCGGCGAGCAGTACTTC
V: TRBV6-5; D: TRBD1; J: TRBJ1-5; size: NA; CDR3: CACRDRGMSNQPQHF; DNA: TGTGCCTGCCGGGACAGGGGAATGAGCAATCAGCCCCAGCATTTT
V: TRBV18; D: NA; J: TRBJ1-1; size: NA; CDR3: CASSPRQAQMNTEAFF; DNA: TGTGCCAGCTCACCACGGCAGGCCCAAATGAACACTGAAGCTTTCTTT
V: TRBV19; D: TRBD1; J: TRBJ2-3; size: NA; CDR3: CASSIKYRGIRVTDTQYF; DNA: TGTGCCAGTAGTATAAAGTACAGGGGGATAAGGGTCACAGATACGCAGTATTTT
V: TRBV9; D: TRBD1; J: TRBJ1-2; size: NA; CDR3: CASSVAGGGYGYTF; DNA: TGTGCCAGCAGCGTCGCAGGGGGCGGGTATGGCTACACCTTC
V: TRBV18; D: TRBD2; J: TRBJ2-1; size: once; CDR3: CASSPPGLATNEQFF; DNA: TGTGCCAGCTCACCACCGGGACTAGCGACCAATGAGCAGTTCTTC
V: TRBV7-2; D: TRBD1; J: TRBJ1-5; size: NA; CDR3: CASSILTGGLGNQPQHF; DNA: TGTGCCAGCAGCATCCTGACAGGGGGCCTGGGCAATCAGCCCCAGCATTTT
V: TRBV6-2/TRBV6-3; D: NA; J: TRBJ2-5; size: NA; CDR3: CASSTPSGVLYQETQYF; DNA: TGTGCCAGCAGTACACCCTCAGGGGTCCTGTACCAAGAGACCCAGTACTTC
V: TRBV5-1; D: TRBD1; J: TRBJ2-7; size: NA; CDR3: CASSLRDSSYEQYF; DNA: TGCGCCAGCAGCCTTCGGGACAGCTCCTACGAGCAGTACTTC
V: TRBV4-2; D: TRBD1; J: TRBJ1-2; size: NA; CDR3: CASSQARTGGERGYTF; DNA: TGTGCCAGCAGCCAAGCTAGGACAGGGGGCGAACGGGGCTACACCTTC
V: TRBV11-3; D: NA; J: TRBJ1-1; size: NA; CDR3: CASSLDVHSEAFF; DNA: TGTGCCAGCAGCTTAGATGTACACAGTGAAGCTTTCTTT
V: TRBV7-9; D: NA; J: TRBJ1-1; size: NA; CDR3: CASSLASGIEAFF; DNA: TGTGCCAGCAGCTTAGCGTCCGGGATTGAAGCTTTCTTT
V: TRBV7-2; D: TRBD1; J: TRBJ1-1; size: NA; CDR3: CASSPTGGGTEAFF; DNA: TGTGCCAGCAGCCCCACAGGGGGTGGCACTGAAGCTTTCTTT